Below, one T cell receptor beta chain is given with its context. Using immunoSEQ multiplex PCR, the repertoire was profiled, and TCRdb retains in-frame clones only, with some absent. The sample yields around 65,000 clones, roughly 90% seen once. Per germline, CDR1 LGHNA and CDR2 YSLEER. V lost 0 bases and J lost 4; bases outside the gene matches: 8. The length of the CDR3 is 17 residues. The sample belongs to a study of OX40 agonist ivuxolimab in advanced cancers. The rearrangement uses TRBV4-3 and TRBJ2-2; 7 nucleotides line up with TRBD2. The sequencing here drew on CD4+ or CD8+ T cells sorted from blood, taken in a trial of the OX40 agonist ivuxolimab. This clonotype was sampled from an adult with an advanced solid tumor such as melanoma, head and neck, liver or kidney cancer. As DNA, the CDR3 is TGCGCCAGCAGCCAAGATCGGGGAGCGGGACTCACCGGGGAGCTGTTTTTT. This translates into CASSQDRGAGLTGELFF.